This entry features one T cell receptor (beta chain) sequence. This sample was taken from a study of blood T cell repertoires in COVID-19. Study context: Donors in the United States, Italy and Spain gave samples during acute or convalescent COVID-19.

TCRdb keeps only in-frame clones here, not all; method: immunoSEQ multiplex PCR. The sample gives some 150,000 clones, 60% to 80% of which show up once; about 9.4% is in the top ten. The sequence came from a woman in her 50s with active or convalescent COVID-19. Input material: peripheral blood.

CDR3 sequence reads: CASSVRQGENTEAFF. For the CDR3, the DNA is TGTGCCAGCAGCGTCCGACAGGGAGAGAACACTGAAGCTTTCTTT. The chain uses TRBV7-9 and TRBJ1-1; the match to TRBD1 covers 7 bases. V lost 5 bases and J lost 1; bases outside the gene matches: 7. Germline loops: CDR1 SEHNR, CDR2 FQNEAQ (reference sequence). The CDR3 loop spans 15 amino acids.